This TCR beta chain came from a study of human T cells and chemical hapten exposure. Study in general: Small volume differences among pooled libraries mainly caused per-sample TCR yield variation.

TCRdb reprocessed the RACE reads with MiXCR, giving one entry per CDR3 protein. The sample consists of more than 95,000 distinct CDR3 sequences, under 35% of them appearing once. Trimming removed 1 base from V and 1 base from J, with 8 bases in between. There are 15 residues in the CDR3. The germline gives CDR1 SEHNR, CDR2 FQNEAQ (reference sequence). Study-wide results and limits: TCRs whose frequency exceeded 1 in 1000 remained the same following DPC sensitization. Controls formed significantly fewer large CDR3 similarity clusters than expanded TCRs did.

Worth noting for this clonotype: Its specificity is not known.

Sample time point: patch test 3, about 24 weeks after DPC sensitization. The treatment is: therapeutic diphenylcyclopropenone sensitization with weekly scalp DPC. Alopecia patients deemed DPC-suitable, aged 18 to 70, excluding pregnancy. The sample was whole blood, taken in connection with sensitization to the hapten diphenylcyclopropenone (DPC). J is TRBJ1-5 and V is TRBV7-9, with D perhaps TRBD1 (5 bases). The origin of this receptor is a man in his forties with alopecia areata. Some clones in this sample may be carry-over from other donors' samples. The CDR3 nucleotides read TGTGCCAGCAGCTTAGAGGGGTTGAGCAATCAGCCCCAGCATTTT. This translates into CASSLEGLSNQPQHF.